A selection of T cell receptor beta chains follows, all from one sample in a study of post-analysis software for immune sequencing data. Each CDR3 protein gets one entry after TCRdb re-called the PCR reads with MiXCR. This sample has roughly 800,000 distinct CDR3 sequences, with about 43% found just once. The sequenced sample was blood. The receptors derive from a girl aged 5-17 years with multiple sclerosis. Each CDR3 is given with its conserved first and last residue. A D gene is named only where the DNA matches it firmly. Not all rows give a size; the values are once, few, many and, for expanded clones, a class.

abundance	v_gene	j_gene	d_gene	CDR3nt	CDR3aa
NA	TRBV25-1	TRBJ2-3	TRBD1	TGTGCCAGCAGTATATCCGGGACAGGAGGCACAGATACGCAGTATTTT	CASSISGTGGTDTQYF
NA	TRBV4-2	TRBJ1-5	TRBD1	TGTGCCAGCAGCCAAGGGGACAGCCACGGTCAGCCCCAGCATTTT	CASSQGDSHGQPQHF
NA	TRBV20-1	TRBJ2-7	NA	TGCAGTGCGCGACCACCAGTGGGTTACGAGCAGTACTTC	CSARPPVGYEQYF
NA	TRBV20-1	TRBJ1-1	NA	TGCAGTGCTAAGGGTGTGAACACTGAAGCTTTCTTT	CSAKGVNTEAFF
NA	TRBV10-3	TRBJ2-2	NA	TGTGCCATCAGTGTAGGGCAGGGGAACACCGGGGAGCTGTTTTTT	CAISVGQGNTGELFF
NA	TRBV19	TRBJ1-2	NA	TGTGCCAGTAGCTCAACAACAGCCTTGAGGGGTGGCTACACCTTC	CASSSTTALRGGYTF
NA	TRBV4-3	TRBJ2-2	NA	TGCGCCAGCAGCCAAGGGGCTAGCAGGGACACCGGGGAGCTGTTTTTT	CASSQGASRDTGELFF
NA	TRBV28	TRBJ1-1	NA	TGTGCCAGCAGTTTTCTCTCGGGGATTCGAGCTTTCTTT	CASSFLSGIRAFF
NA	TRBV20-1	TRBJ2-7	TRBD1	TGCAGTGCTAGAGGGACAGGGAGGCTTCCCTACGAGCAGTACTTC	CSARGTGRLPYEQYF
NA	TRBV19	TRBJ1-5	NA	TGTGCCAGTAGTATGGCGGACAGACGCAATCAGCCCCAGCATTTT	CASSMADRRNQPQHF
NA	TRBV4-2	TRBJ2-5	TRBD2	TGTGCCAGCAGCCAAGTGGCTAGCGGGAGTCGAGAGACCCAGTACTTC	CASSQVASGSRETQYF
NA	TRBV29-1	TRBJ1-1	TRBD1	TGCAGCGCTGGGGCGGGACAGGGGAGGACTGAAGCTTTCTTT	CSAGAGQGRTEAFF
once	TRBV9	TRBJ2-1	TRBD2	TGTGCCAGCAGCTCAGCCGGACTAGCGAGGGAGCAGTTCTTC	CASSSAGLAREQFF
NA	TRBV7-9	TRBJ2-2	NA	TGTGCCAGCAGCTTAGCCCGGACAGTCACCGGGGAGCTGTTTTTT	CASSLARTVTGELFF
few	TRBV12-3/TRBV12-4	TRBJ2-5	TRBD1	TGTGCCAGCAGCCCGGGGACAGCTCAAACTCAAGAGACCCAGTACTTC	CASSPGTAQTQETQYF
few	TRBV5-1	TRBJ2-3	NA	TGCGCCAGCAGCTTGGGATCGGCTAGCCGCACAGATACGCAGTATTTT	CASSLGSASRTDTQYF
NA	TRBV9	TRBJ2-7	TRBD1	TGTGCCAGCAGCGCCAATGGACAGGTTGACGAGCAGTACTTC	CASSANGQVDEQYF
once	TRBV6-2/TRBV6-3	TRBJ2-7	NA	TGTGCCAGCAGTCCCACCGTAGGCAATTGGTACGAGCAGTACTTC	CASSPTVGNWYEQYF
once	TRBV2	TRBJ2-7	NA	TGTGCCAGCAGTGAAGCATCTCCGGTGGTAGACGAGCAGTACTTC	CASSEASPVVDEQYF
few	TRBV7-2	TRBJ2-1	TRBD2	TGTGCCAGCAGCCCCGCCGTGGCGGGAGGGACAAATGAGCAGTTCTTC	CASSPAVAGGTNEQFF
NA	TRBV10-3	TRBJ1-1	TRBD1	TGTGCCATCAGTGGTCCGGGACAGGGCGATGAAGCTTTCTTT	CAISGPGQGDEAFF
NA	TRBV7-9	TRBJ2-2	NA	TGTGCCAGCAGCTTAGACGTTTTGGGACGTACGAACACCGGGGAGCTGTTTTTT	CASSLDVLGRTNTGELFF
NA	TRBV2	TRBJ2-7	TRBD2	TGTGCCAGCAGTAGGCGACCGGGACTAGCGACGTCTCAGGGCTACGAGCAGTACTTC	CASSRRPGLATSQGYEQYF
once	TRBV7-2	TRBJ2-5	NA	TGTGCCAGCAGCTTAGATATAGGGGATCAAGAGACCCAGTACTTC	CASSLDIGDQETQYF
NA	TRBV5-5	TRBJ1-4	NA	TGTGCCAGCAGCGAGATAAGGACAAGTCGAGGGAATGAAAAACTGTTTTTT	CASSEIRTSRGNEKLFF
NA	TRBV20-1	TRBJ1-1	TRBD1	TGCAGTGCTAGGGGACAGGGTGGAACTGAAGCTTTCTTT	CSARGQGGTEAFF
few	TRBV12-3/TRBV12-4	TRBJ1-2	TRBD1	TGTGCCAGCAGTTCGACAGGGTCAGTGGGTGGCTACACCTTC	CASSSTGSVGGYTF
NA	TRBV7-9	TRBJ2-7	TRBD2	TGTGCCAGCAGCTCGACTAGCGGAAAAACCTACGAGCAGTACTTC	CASSSTSGKTYEQYF
NA	TRBV19	TRBJ2-1	NA	TGTGCCAGTAGTATAGAGGGTAGCGGCCTCTACGAGCAGTTCTTC	CASSIEGSGLYEQFF
NA	TRBV28	TRBJ2-2	TRBD1	TGTGCCAGCAGTTTGATCCAGGGGGCGGTCGGGGAGCTGTTTTTT	CASSLIQGAVGELFF
NA	TRBV24-1	TRBJ2-7	NA	TGTGCCCCAAGGGGGAGGACGCACAGCTCCTACGAGCAGTACTTC	CAPRGRTHSSYEQYF
NA	TRBV4-2	TRBJ2-1	NA	TGTGCCAGCAGCCAAGGCTTGGGAGGCGTAGTGTACAATGAGCAGTTCTTC	CASSQGLGGVVYNEQFF
NA	TRBV6-5	TRBJ2-1	NA	TGTGCCAGCAAACCAGGGGGGTTAGAGACCCAGTTCTTC	CASKPGGLETQFF
few	TRBV6-6	TRBJ2-6	NA	TGTGCCAGCAGTTACGAGGCGGGCTCGTTGGGGGCCAACGTCCTGACTTTC	CASSYEAGSLGANVLTF
NA	TRBV20-1	TRBJ2-7	NA	TGCAGTGCTAGAGATCTAAGCGCGCCCTACGAGCAGTACTTC	CSARDLSAPYEQYF
NA	TRBV5-1	TRBJ2-7	NA	TGCGCCAGCAGCTACGCCGGGCGAACCTACGAGCAGTACTTC	CASSYAGRTYEQYF
NA	TRBV29-1	TRBJ2-1	NA	TGCAGCGTTGTGGAACCCAGCAATGAGCAGTTCTTC	CSVVEPSNEQFF
NA	TRBV4-1	TRBJ2-5	NA	TGCGCCAGCAGCCAAGGTGACGGGGGCAGAGAGACCCAGTACTTC	CASSQGDGGRETQYF
NA	TRBV5-1	TRBJ2-1	NA	TGCGCCAGCAGCTTATCTGGAGGGCCCTCCTACAATGAGCAGTTCTTC	CASSLSGGPSYNEQFF
NA	TRBV5-1	TRBJ2-7	NA	TGCGCCAGCAGTGTCGGCCGGGCCACCTACGAGCAGTACTTC	CASSVGRATYEQYF
NA	TRBV27	TRBJ2-7	TRBD2	TGTGCCAGCAGTCACCGGGGGGAGACCGCCTACGAGCAGTACTTC	CASSHRGETAYEQYF